This T cell receptor beta chain originates from a study of blood T cell repertoires in COVID-19. As originally analysed: Estimation of nucleated cell counts relied on the amplification of reference gene primers. This table comes from immunoSEQ multiplex PCR, and its TCRdb copy is limited to in-frame clones, with some not included. D and trimming were read from the DNA, whereas the V and J calls and clone size are those reported in that table. The repertoire holds approximately 150,000 clones, approximately 84% seen once, with approximately 18% in the top ten. Comment on this clone: Distinct nucleotide sequences in the sample also encode this CDR3.

The V and J ends lost 0 bases and 1 base respectively, with 8 bases between them. The CDR3 extends over 14 amino acids. In germline, CDR1 is SGHRS, CDR2 YFSETQ. The sequenced sample consisted of peripheral blood. The clonotype originates from a woman aged 80 or over with acute or convalescent COVID-19. The chain combines TRBV5-1 with TRBJ2-7, with D unclear. Written as DNA, the CDR3 is TGCGCCAGCAGCTTGGCAGTCTCTTCCTACGAGCAGTACTTC. Amino acids: CASSLAVSSYEQYF.